This TCR beta chain was captured by sequencing in a study of blood T cell repertoires in COVID-19. Study-level information: The origin of the acute and convalescent COVID-19 samples was the United States, Italy and Spain. PBMCs, B-cell-depleted T cells, or T cells provided the cDNA or gDNA that made up the material.

Germline V CDR1 and CDR2: KGHDR, SFDVKD. After removal of 4 bases from V and 4 bases from J, the junction contained 5 bases not matched to a gene. The CDR3 spans 16 residues. Libraries were prepared by immunoSEQ multiplex PCR; TCRdb keeps only in-frame clonotypes and omits some of them. Among some 220,000 clones listed, about 87% were seen once. Everyone who took part was about 18 to 90 years old, and they came from about two dozen US areas. Two negative PCRs, clearance, or symptom resolution were required of recovered Cohort 3 donors. Sequencing was performed on PBMCs or T cells enriched from blood (not recorded which). The chain carries TRBV24-1 and TRBJ2-2, with 10 bases lining up with TRBD2. The origin of this receptor is a young woman who had recovered from COVID-19. CDR3 residues: CATSDETSGATGELFF. CDR3 sequence (DNA): TGTGCCACCAGTGACGAAACTAGCGGGGCCACCGGGGAGCTGTTTTTT.